Presented here are 11 T cell receptor beta chains from one specimen sequenced in a study of T cell responses to AZD1222 COVID-19 vaccine. Repertoires were generated with immunoSEQ multiplex PCR, while TCRdb's copy carries only in-frame clones and drops some. Here the sample spans 130,000 to 150,000 clones, more than 85% being singletons. The input for sequencing was peripheral blood, taken on day 0 of AZD1222 vaccination. The receptors were sampled from an adult in good health.

V is TRBV5-1 and J is TRBJ1-5; 7 bases match TRBD1. V trimming: 0 bases; J trimming: 6 bases; junction bases outside the gene matches: 3. From germline, CDR1 is SGHRS and CDR2 YFSETQ. This CDR3 region has 14 residues. The CDR3 reads CASSLDAGGQPQHF. The CDR3 DNA reads TGCGCCAGCAGCTTGGACGCAGGGGGTCAGCCCCAGCATTTT.

The chain uses TRBV5-6 and TRBJ2-3, with D hard to call. Trimming took 5 bases from V and 5 from J, leaving 15 bases between them. In germline, CDR1 is SGHDT, CDR2 YYEEEE. The CDR3 loop spans 14 amino acids. CDR3 in DNA: TGTGCCAGCAGGACGGCCGGTGTGGGAGATACGCAGTATTTT. It is translated as CASRTAGVGDTQYF.

V is TRBV24-1 and J is TRBJ1-2; D might be TRBD1 (6 bases). Germline-derived CDR1 and CDR2 are KGHDR and SFDVKD. V was clipped by 4 bases and J by 7 bases, with 12 bases between them. CDR3 length equals 13 residues. CDR3 sequence reads: CATSDPQGTGYTF. The CDR3 DNA reads as TGTGCCACCAGTGACCCTCAGGGGACTGGCTACACCTTC.

The chain links TRBV10-2 to TRBJ2-3; 9 bases are a match to TRBD2. Trimming at V came to 3 bases and at J to 1 base, leaving 5 bases not matched to a gene. Germline V gene lookup returns CDR1 WSHSY and CDR2 SAAADI. The length of the CDR3 is 16 residues. The CDR3 DNA reads as TGCGCCAGCAGTGACGGTCTAGCGGGACGCACAGATACGCAGTATTTT. This codes for CASSDGLAGRTDTQYF.

J is TRBJ1-1 and V is TRBV7-9; 11 nucleotides agree with TRBD1. This CDR3 is 15 amino acids long. The V gene's germline CDR1 is SEHNR and CDR2 FQNEAQ (reference sequence). V dropped 5 bases and J dropped 9; count of bases not matched to a gene: 11. CDR3 residues: CASSPRRTGGHQAFF. The DNA for the CDR3 is TGTGCCAGCAGCCCCAGGAGGACAGGGGGCCATCAAGCTTTCTTT.

This sequence joins TRBV5-1 and TRBJ2-1; no firm D call. Germline CDR1 SGHRS, CDR2 YFSETQ. The CDR3 is made up of 14 amino acids. Trimming left V 0 bases short and J 3 bases short, with 7 bases between. The CDR3: CASSLEPSYNEQFF. As DNA, the CDR3 is TGCGCCAGCAGCTTGGAACCCAGCTACAATGAGCAGTTCTTC. Filled out from reference TRBV5-1 and TRBJ2-1, the complete variable domain reads KAGVTQTPRYLIKTRGQQVTLSCSPISGHRSVSWYQQTPGQGLQFLFEYFSETQRNKGNFPGRFSGRQFSNSRSEMNVSTLELGDSALYLCASSLEPSYNEQFFGPGTRLTVL.

The CDR3 DNA is TGTGCCAGCTCCCCCAGCCAGGCAGAAAAACTGTTTTTT. Its protein product is CASSPSQAEKLFF. The chain joins TRBV18 to TRBJ1-4; D not resolved. The CDR3 extends over 13 amino acids. Germline loops: CDR1 KGHSH, CDR2 LQKENI. V lost 6 bases and J lost 8, with 13 bases in between.

The sample holds one count of this clone. V is TRBV3-1 (or the pseudogene TRBV3-2) and J is TRBJ1-2; 7 nucleotides match TRBD1. Germline loops: CDR1 LGHDT, CDR2 YNNKEL (reference sequence). Trimming took 4 bases from V and 7 from J; bases not matched to a gene: 6. CDR3 length: 13 residues. The CDR3 here is CASSPTGVGGYTF. CDR3 nucleotide sequence: TGTGCCAGCAGCCCTACAGGGGTGGGTGGCTACACCTTC.

The chain carries TRBV24-1 and TRBJ1-5, with TRBD1 matching 8 bases. Trimming cost V 4 bases and J 3 bases; bases outside gene matches: 19. Germline CDR1 and CDR2: KGHDR and SFDVKD. The CDR3 contains 20 residues. CDR3 DNA: TGTGCCACCAGTGAACGGAGCACAGGGGGAACACCAAAACACAATCAGCCCCAGCATTTT. It translates to CATSERSTGGTPKHNQPQHF.

The CDR3 reads CASSPHALNTGELFF. For the CDR3, the DNA is TGTGCCAGCAGCCCCCACGCACTCAACACCGGGGAGCTGTTTTTT. The chain carries TRBV7-2 and TRBJ2-2; D remains unclear. CDR1 SGHTA and CDR2 FQGNSA come from the germline V gene. This CDR3 is built from 15 residues. V dropped 5 bases and J dropped 2 bases, with 12 bases sitting between them.

This rearrangement joins TRBV19 to TRBJ1-5; TRBD1 aligns across 8 bases. Trimming removed 5 bases from V and 3 bases from J; junction bases left unmatched: 6. This CDR3 comprises 15 residues. The germline V gene encodes CDR1 LNHDA and CDR2 SQIVND (reference sequence). CDR3: CASSAGQGDNQPQHF. CDR3 bases: TGTGCCAGTAGTGCAGGACAGGGCGACAATCAGCCCCAGCATTTT.